Shown below are 13 T cell receptor beta chains from a single sample sequenced in a study of blood T cell repertoires in COVID-19 (dated by TCRdb to the early 2020s). The protocol used for the library was the immunoSEQ multiplex PCR assay. Here the immuneACCESS table is served through TCRdb, limited to in-frame sequences with V and J called. Missing clones are a known gap in these copies; in checked studies unresolved V genes cover under half, and the rest lacks a known reason. The sample yields under 200,000 clones; roughly 88% were counted once. 1% to 1.5% of the sample is in the top ten clones. Material: peripheral blood. These TCRs come from a man aged 55 to 70 who had recovered from COVID-19.

This chain connects TRBV5-1 to TRBJ2-2; D is undetermined. Per germline, CDR1 SGHRS and CDR2 YFSETQ. Trimming pared 1 base from V and 0 bases from J, leaving 10 bases between. The CDR3 runs 16 residues. CDR3 protein: CASSLYVSANTGELFF. The CDR3 nucleotides are TGCGCCAGCAGCTTGTATGTCAGCGCGAACACCGGGGAGCTGTTTTTT.

This clone has a handful of counts. The chain links TRBV30 to TRBJ1-5; no clear D gene. Trimming took off 0 bases at V and 2 bases at J, with 8 bases between the two ends. Germline V lookup: CDR1 GTSNPN, CDR2 SVGIG (reference sequence). The CDR3 consists of 14 residues. CDR3 amino acids: CAWSVNIRNQPQHF. Written as DNA, the CDR3 is TGTGCCTGGAGTGTAAACATTCGCAATCAGCCCCAGCATTTT.

The chain uses TRBV19 and TRBJ1-2; maybe TRBD1 (6 bases). CDR1 is LNHDA, CDR2 SQIVND, per germline (reference sequence). The CDR3 has 16 amino acids. Trimming took 5 bases from V and 6 from J, leaving 22 bases between them. CDR3: CASSFIGAGVDNGYTF. The CDR3 DNA follows: TGTGCCAGTAGTTTTATTGGGGCAGGGGTGGATAATGGCTACACCTTC.

This chain joins TRBV2 and TRBJ2-5; TRBD2 agrees at 11 bases. Trimming removed 4 bases from V and 3 bases from J; junction bases left unmatched: 4. Germline V gene sequence: CDR1 SNHLY, CDR2 FYNNEI. This CDR3 is built from 15 residues. CDR3 nucleotide sequence: TGTGCCAGCAGTGTGGAACTAGCGGGGGAAGAGACCCAGTACTTC. Translating gives CASSVELAGEETQYF.

This clone was seen a single time. The rearrangement uses TRBV7-9 and TRBJ2-3; D gene unclear. The V end was cut by 5 bases, the J end by 5 bases, with 8 bases between. The CDR3 is made up of 12 amino acids. Germline CDR1 SEHNR, CDR2 FQNEAQ (reference sequence). This chain's CDR3 is CASSPFVDTQYF. In nucleotides, the CDR3 is TGTGCCAGCAGCCCCTTTGTAGATACGCAGTATTTT.

This sequence joins TRBV5-1 and TRBJ1-1; D not certain. CDR3 length: 17 residues. Trimming removed 4 bases at V and 2 bases at J, with 21 bases between. Germline V gives CDR1 SGHRS, CDR2 YFSETQ. The CDR3 nucleotides are TGCGCCAGCAGCCTAGAGGGTACCATGGGCAGTAACACTGAAGCTTTCTTT. This gives the protein CASSLEGTMGSNTEAFF.

The chain is built from TRBV6-6 and TRBJ2-6; D is unresolved. There are 15 residues in the CDR3. Trimming removed 4 bases from V and 0 bases from J, with 7 bases in between. Germline V lookup: CDR1 MNHNY, CDR2 SVGAGI (reference sequence). The CDR3 spells CASSLDNSGANVLTF. CDR3 coding DNA: TGTGCCAGCAGTTTAGACAACTCTGGGGCCAACGTCCTGACTTTC.

J is TRBJ1-2 and V is TRBV19; D remains ambiguous. This CDR3 is 11 amino acids long. In germline, CDR1 is LNHDA, CDR2 SQIVND (reference sequence). Trimming removed 7 bases from V and 8 bases from J, with 11 bases in between. The CDR3 DNA follows: TGTGCCAGTACGGGGTGGGAAGGCTACACCTTC. Residues: CASTGWEGYTF.

The table lists this clone with a few counts. This rearrangement joins TRBV9 to TRBJ2-1, with 9 positions matching TRBD2. CDR1 is SGDLS, CDR2 YYNGEE, per germline. The V segment lost 0 bases and the J segment 7 bases; nucleotides outside the gene matches: 8. The CDR3 covers 16 residues. This chain's CDR3 is CASSVGGTSSINEQFF. The CDR3, as DNA: TGTGCCAGCAGCGTAGGAGGGACTAGCTCGATAAATGAGCAGTTCTTC.

CDR3 amino acids: CASSPREGGPEAFF. Here the CDR3 DNA reads TGTGCCAGCTCACCACGGGAGGGTGGCCCTGAAGCTTTCTTT. The J gene is TRBJ1-1, the V gene TRBV18; no reliable D call. Germline V gene data show CDR1 as KGHSH and CDR2 as LQKENI. Trimming shortened V by 1 base and J by 6 bases, and 12 bases separated the two germline ends. The CDR3 runs to 14 residues. Drawing the rest from reference TRBV18 and TRBJ1-1, the complete variable domain is NAGVMQNPRHLVRRRGQEARLRCSPMKGHSHVYWYRQLPEEGLKFMVYLQKENIIDESGMPKERFSAEFPKEGPSILRIQQVVRGDSAAYFCASSPREGGPEAFFGQGTRLTVV.

The V and J genes are TRBV7-3 and TRBJ1-1, with D hard to call. The germline gives CDR1 SGHTA, CDR2 FQGTGA. Trimming shortened V by 1 base and J by 3 bases, and 9 bases separated the two germline ends. This CDR3 has 14 residues. CDR3 residues: CASSLSPGDTEAFF. The CDR3 DNA reads TGTGCCAGCAGCTTAAGCCCCGGGGACACTGAAGCTTTCTTT. Full variable domain (remainder filled in from reference TRBV7-3 and TRBJ1-1): GAGVSQTPSNKVTEKGKYVELRCDPISGHTALYWYRQSLGQGPEFLIYFQGTGAADDSGLPNDRFFAVRPEGSVSTLKIQRTERGDSAVYLCASSLSPGDTEAFFGQGTRLTVV.

This chain connects TRBV4-1 to TRBJ1-5; the D is unclear. CDR1 and CDR2 (germline): MGHRA, YSYEKL. V shed 0 bases and J shed 1 base, with 10 bases lying between them. The CDR3 consists of 16 residues. The CDR3 loop reads CASSQEVGRSNQPQHF. The CDR3 coding sequence is TGCGCCAGCAGCCAAGAAGTCGGCAGGAGCAATCAGCCCCAGCATTTT.

The chain is built from TRBV19 and TRBJ1-2; D uncertain. Trimming cost V 3 bases and J 6 bases, with 17 bases left between them. CDR3 size: 15 residues. In germline, CDR1 is LNHDA, CDR2 SQIVND (reference sequence). The CDR3 loop reads CASSIRGEPLDGYTF. CDR3 DNA: TGTGCCAGTAGTATCCGCGGGGAACCTTTGGATGGCTACACCTTC.